The rows below give T cell receptor beta chains drawn from one sample of a study of chemoradiotherapy in HPV16-positive cancers. Clones were read by immunoSEQ multiplex PCR, and TCRdb kept only the in-frame ones, dropping some. The table includes about 11,000 clones, 65% to 85% detected once. The sample was acquired from a patient who underwent chemoradiotherapy. Every receptor here comes from a human donor with HPV-associated anogenital cancer. Each CDR3 is given with its conserved first and last residue. Fields, in order: clone size, V gene, D gene, J gene, CDR3 DNA, CDR3 protein. A D gene is named only where the DNA matches it firmly. Size is stated for part of the rows, as once, few or many counts, or as a class when the clone is expanded.

-	TRBV6-4	-	TRBJ2-6	TGTGCCAGCAGTGGGGACTCTGGGGCCAACGTCCTGACTTTC	CASSGDSGANVLTF
-	TRBV4-3	-	TRBJ2-1	TGCGCCAGCAGCCAACACTACTACAATGAGCAGTTCTTC	CASSQHYYNEQFF
-	TRBV19	-	TRBJ2-1	TGTGCCAGTAGTATTTATAGGGGCAGGAGCAATGAGCAGTTCTTC	CASSIYRGRSNEQFF
-	TRBV19	TRBD1	TRBJ2-3	TGTGCCAGCGCGGCCGGGACAGCTAGCACAGATACGCAGTATTTT	CASAAGTASTDTQYF
-	TRBV19	-	TRBJ1-1	TGTGCCAGTAGTATCCTTTCACTGAACACTGAAGCTTTCTTT	CASSILSLNTEAFF
-	TRBV6-5	-	TRBJ1-1	TGTGCCAGCAGATCAGGGCTAGGGATTAGTGAAGCTTTCTTT	CASRSGLGISEAFF
-	TRBV25-1	TRBD1	TRBJ2-3	TGTGCCAGCAGTGGCAAAAGGGACAGGGTAGTTACAGATACGCAGTATTTT	CASSGKRDRVVTDTQYF
-	TRBV13	-	TRBJ2-1	TGTGCCAGCAGCTTTTCAGCTTTCAATGAGCAGTTCTTC	CASSFSAFNEQFF
-	TRBV28	-	TRBJ2-2	TGTGCCAGCAGTTCAGCATTAGGGGAGCTGTTTTTT	CASSSALGELFF
-	TRBV18	-	TRBJ2-6	TGTACCAGCTCACTAAAGGCGGGGGCCAACGTCCTGACTTTC	CTSSLKAGANVLTF
-	TRBV28	TRBD1	TRBJ1-4	TGTGCCAGCAGTTTCCAGGGGGCCTCAACTAATGAAAAACTGTTTTTT	CASSFQGASTNEKLFF
-	TRBV27	-	TRBJ2-7	TGTGCCAGCAGTTTCACAGGGATAGGCGAGCAGTACTTC	CASSFTGIGEQYF
-	TRBV5-4	-	TRBJ1-4	TGTGCCAGCAGTCCTGACCGTGGGGGCGAAAAACTGTTTTTT	CASSPDRGGEKLFF
once	TRBV5-1	TRBD2	TRBJ2-5	TGCGCCAGCAGCTTGGGTAGCGGGAACCCCAAAGAGACCCAGTACTTC	CASSLGSGNPKETQYF
-	TRBV2	TRBD1	TRBJ1-1	TGTGCCAGCAGTGGACAGGGTCGGGTGAACACTGAAGCTTTCTTT	CASSGQGRVNTEAFF
-	TRBV6-6	TRBD2	TRBJ2-3	TGTGCCAGCAGCCCGAGGACTAGCGTCACAGATACGCAGTATTTT	CASSPRTSVTDTQYF
few	TRBV9	-	TRBJ2-1	TGTGCCAGCAGCGACGGGCCTTACAATGAGCAGTTCTTC	CASSDGPYNEQFF
few	TRBV7-2	-	TRBJ1-2	TGTGCCAGCAGCGGTAACTATGGCTACACCTTC	CASSGNYGYTF
-	TRBV19	-	TRBJ1-2	TGTGCCAGTAGTTCAAACGGGGAGACCTATGGCTACACCTTC	CASSSNGETYGYTF
once	TRBV2	TRBD1	TRBJ1-5	TGTGCCAGCAGTGTACAGGGGGGGAATCAGCCCCAGCATTTT	CASSVQGGNQPQHF
-	TRBV5-1	-	TRBJ2-1	TGCGCCAGCGCGGCGGGTTGGGGGTCCCAATACAATGAGCAGTTCTTC	CASAAGWGSQYNEQFF
once	TRBV5-4	TRBD2	TRBJ2-5	TGTGCCAGCAGCTACCGGACTAGCGGGATGCAGACCCAGTACTTC	CASSYRTSGMQTQYF
once	TRBV5-1	-	TRBJ2-5	TGCGCCAGCAGCGCCTCTCTCCAAGAGACCCAGTACTTC	CASSASLQETQYF
-	TRBV10-3	-	TRBJ1-2	TGTGCCATCAGTGAGCCCGCCGACAGCGGATTTGGCTACACCTTC	CAISEPADSGFGYTF
-	TRBV2	TRBD2	TRBJ2-1	TGTGCCAGCAGTGTACTAGCGATTAACAATGAGCAGTTCTTC	CASSVLAINNEQFF
-	TRBV5-5	-	TRBJ1-1	TGTGCCAGCAGGTATACAGGGAGCACTGAAGCTTTCTTT	CASRYTGSTEAFF
-	TRBV6-5	TRBD1	TRBJ1-3	TGTGCCAGCAGCCAGGGGGGGCCTGGAAACACCATATATTTT	CASSQGGPGNTIYF
few	TRBV7-8	-	TRBJ1-4	TGTGCCAGCAGCTTCGGACAGCTTAATGAAAAACTGTTTTTT	CASSFGQLNEKLFF
-	TRBV6-5	-	TRBJ1-2	TGTGCCAGCAGTGAGAAGGGACGATATGGCTACACCTTC	CASSEKGRYGYTF
-	TRBV28	TRBD2	TRBJ2-5	TGTGCCAGCAGTTCCGTAGGGTGGGGGGGAAAGACCCAGTACTTC	CASSSVGWGGKTQYF
-	TRBV11-2	-	TRBJ2-5	TGTGCCAGCAGCTACATAAGGACCGAAGAAGAGACCCAGTACTTC	CASSYIRTEEETQYF
-	TRBV7-2	-	TRBJ1-2	TGTGCCAGCAGCCCGACACAAACGGGTGGCTATGGCTACACCTTC	CASSPTQTGGYGYTF
-	TRBV27	TRBD2	TRBJ2-3	TGTGCCAGCAGTCCGAGCGGGAGGGCCTGGTTCGCAGATACGCAGTATTTT	CASSPSGRAWFADTQYF
once	TRBV5-8	-	TRBJ2-1	TGTGCCAGCAGCTTTTCAGGGGGGGGTGCTGAGCAGTTCTTC	CASSFSGGGAEQFF
-	TRBV5-6	-	TRBJ2-3	TGTGCCAGCAGCTTATACGGACTTATCGGCGATACGCAGTATTTT	CASSLYGLIGDTQYF
-	TRBV7-9	-	TRBJ2-2	TGTGCCAGCAGCCCGCTGACAGGTTATGCCGGGGAGCTGTTTTTT	CASSPLTGYAGELFF
-	TRBV28	TRBD1	TRBJ2-2	TGTGCCAGCAGCTTGGGGGGACAGGGGTCCGGGGAGCTGTTTTTT	CASSLGGQGSGELFF
-	TRBV7-8	TRBD1	TRBJ1-2	TGTGCCAGCAGCTTAAGGGACAGGGGACCGACTGGAGGCTACACCTTC	CASSLRDRGPTGGYTF
few	TRBV7-2	-	TRBJ1-5	TGTGCCAGCAGCCCGGGAAGCAATCAGCCCCAGCATTTT	CASSPGSNQPQHF
-	TRBV5-8	TRBD2	TRBJ2-7	TGTGCCAGCAGCTTGGAGACTAGCGGGAGGCATGAGCAGTACTTC	CASSLETSGRHEQYF
few	TRBV11-2	-	TRBJ2-2	TGTGCCAGCAGCTTAGGAGCATGGGTGACCGGGGAGCTGTTTTTT	CASSLGAWVTGELFF
-	TRBV5-4	TRBD2	TRBJ2-2	TGTGCCAGCAGCCCGGGACTAGCGGGAGTTTCCGGGGAGCTGTTTTTT	CASSPGLAGVSGELFF
once	TRBV5-8	-	TRBJ1-5	TGTGCCACGGACAGAAATCAGCCCCAGCATTTT	CATDRNQPQHF
once	TRBV19	TRBD1	TRBJ1-2	TGTGCCAGTAGTTCGGACAGGGGAGGCGGCTACACCTTC	CASSSDRGGGYTF
-	TRBV9	-	TRBJ1-2	TGTGCCAGCAGCGTAGATGGGGACTATGGCTACACCTTC	CASSVDGDYGYTF
-	TRBV5-6	TRBD1	TRBJ2-7	TGTGCCAGCAGTTCGCTTCGGACAGGACACTACGAGCAGTACTTC	CASSSLRTGHYEQYF
few	TRBV30	TRBD1	TRBJ1-1	TGTGCCTGGAGTGTACGACGGGACAGGGTCACCGAAGCTTTCTTT	CAWSVRRDRVTEAFF
-	TRBV6-6	-	TRBJ2-1	TGTGCCAGCAGCTTTAGCGGTTACAATGAGCAGTTCTTC	CASSFSGYNEQFF
-	TRBV5-1	-	TRBJ2-2	TGCGCCAGCAGCTTGGAGGGCTGGGGGACTTTTGATGAGGCAACCGGGGAGCTGTTTTTT	CASSLEGWGTFDEATGELFF
-	TRBV6-1	TRBD1	TRBJ2-3	TGTGCCAGCAGTCCGACAGGGTACCGGGCAGATACGCAGTATTTT	CASSPTGYRADTQYF
-	TRBV7-9	-	TRBJ1-3	TGTGCCAGCAACAGAGCCGAGCGGGGAAACACCATATATTTT	CASNRAERGNTIYF
-	TRBV19	-	TRBJ2-3	TGTGCCAGTAGTATAGCGCGGCGAGGGTCAGATACGCAGTATTTT	CASSIARRGSDTQYF
-	TRBV5-6	TRBD2	TRBJ2-7	TGTGCCAGCAGGGGGCGGGGGGGCCAATCCTACGAGCAGTACTTC	CASRGRGGQSYEQYF
few	TRBV5-1	TRBD1	TRBJ1-1	TGCGCCAGCAGCCCGAACAGGGGAATGAACACTGAAGCTTTCTTT	CASSPNRGMNTEAFF
-	TRBV30	-	TRBJ2-3	TGTGCCTGGAGTCTAGGGCCAGATACGCAGTATTTT	CAWSLGPDTQYF